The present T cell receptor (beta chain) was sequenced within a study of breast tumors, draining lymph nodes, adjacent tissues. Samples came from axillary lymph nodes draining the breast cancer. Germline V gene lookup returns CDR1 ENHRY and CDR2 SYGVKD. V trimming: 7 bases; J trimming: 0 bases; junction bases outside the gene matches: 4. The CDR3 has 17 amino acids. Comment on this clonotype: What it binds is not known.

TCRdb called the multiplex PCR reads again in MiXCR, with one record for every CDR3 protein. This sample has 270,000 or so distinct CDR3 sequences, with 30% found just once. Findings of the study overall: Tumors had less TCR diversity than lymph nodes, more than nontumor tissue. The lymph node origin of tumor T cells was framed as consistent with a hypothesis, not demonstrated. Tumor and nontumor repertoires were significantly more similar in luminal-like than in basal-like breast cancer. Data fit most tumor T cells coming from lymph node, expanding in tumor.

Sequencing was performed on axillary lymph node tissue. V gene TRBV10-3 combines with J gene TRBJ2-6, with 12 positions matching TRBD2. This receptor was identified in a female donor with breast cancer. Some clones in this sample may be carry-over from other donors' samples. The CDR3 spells CAITEGLAGSGANVLTF. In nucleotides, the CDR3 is TGTGCCATCACCGAGGGACTAGCGGGCTCTGGGGCCAACGTCCTGACTTTC.